Listed below are T cell receptor beta chains from one sample, sequenced in a study of blood T cells in healthy people across ages. TCRdb reprocessed the 5' RACE reads via MiXCR and lists one record per CDR3 protein. The data show roughly 900,000 distinct CDR3 sequences, around 48% seen once. The sample consisted of blood. The receptors were gathered from a man in his thirties or forties in good health. Both conserved end residues are part of each CDR3. A D gene is named only where the DNA matches it firmly. Size tells how often a clone was seen (once, few, many) or the class of an expanded clone, and some rows leave it out.

d_gene	abundance	v_gene	j_gene	CDR3nt	CDR3aa
-	-	TRBV25-1	TRBJ1-4	TGTGCCAGCAGTGAAAGGGGCAGCTTTGGGGAAAAACTGTTTTTT	CASSERGSFGEKLFF
-	-	TRBV7-2	TRBJ2-7	TGTGCCAGCAGCTTAGGTACGGCGGGTAAGGGAATCCACGAGCAGTACTTC	CASSLGTAGKGIHEQYF
TRBD2	-	TRBV7-2	TRBJ2-1	TGTGCCAGCAGCCCCGAGTTAGCGGGGGGGCCCTACAATGAGCAGTTCTTC	CASSPELAGGPYNEQFF
-	few	TRBV6-5	TRBJ2-1	TGTGCCAGCAGTTACGGGACACCACACAATGAGCAGTTCTTC	CASSYGTPHNEQFF
-	few	TRBV10-3	TRBJ1-5	TGTGCCCCTCTTCTCTGCCGGAGCACTTATAGCAATCAGCCCCAGCATTTT	CAPLLCRSTYSNQPQHF
TRBD2	-	TRBV4-1	TRBJ2-1	TGCGCCAGCAAAAAAGCGGGGGACTCCTACAATGAGCAGTTCTTC	CASKKAGDSYNEQFF
TRBD1	once	TRBV15	TRBJ2-3	TGTGCCACCAGCTTACGTCGACAGGGTCCAAATACAGATACGCAGTATTTT	CATSLRRQGPNTDTQYF
TRBD1	-	TRBV3-1	TRBJ2-2	TGTGCCAGCAGACACAGGGGGCCCGACACCGGGGAGCTGTTTTTT	CASRHRGPDTGELFF
TRBD1	-	TRBV7-2	TRBJ1-2	TGTGCCAGCAGCTCATCAGGGGGCTACTATGGCTACACCTTC	CASSSSGGYYGYTF
-	few	TRBV12-3/TRBV12-4	TRBJ2-7	TGTGCCAGCAGTTTAGCGGGGTCTGGGGCTATCTACGAGCAGTACTTC	CASSLAGSGAIYEQYF
-	-	TRBV7-2	TRBJ1-2	TGTGCCAGCAGCTTAGCGCAACTGACTCGTAACTATGGCTACACCTTC	CASSLAQLTRNYGYTF
-	-	TRBV7-9	TRBJ2-7	TGTGCCAGCAGCCGTTCAATCTACGAGCAGTACTTC	CASSRSIYEQYF
TRBD2	-	TRBV7-2	TRBJ2-7	TGTGCCAGCAGCTTCTCTCGCGGGGGGGCCTACGAGCAGTACTTC	CASSFSRGGAYEQYF
-	-	TRBV15	TRBJ1-1	TGTGCCACCAGCAGGGAGACAGGCGGCACTGAAGCTTTCTTT	CATSRETGGTEAFF
-	-	TRBV4-3	TRBJ2-1	TGCGCCAGCAGCCAAGTTTCTTGGGGCAATGAGCAGTTCTTC	CASSQVSWGNEQFF
-	-	TRBV20-1	TRBJ2-7	TGCAGTGCTAGAGATCTTCGGGACTACGAGCAGTACTTC	CSARDLRDYEQYF
-	few	TRBV3-1	TRBJ2-3	TGTGCCAGCAGCCGCGGAGGGACTAGCACAGATACGCAGTATTTT	CASSRGGTSTDTQYF
-	-	TRBV7-9	TRBJ2-7	TGTGCCAGCAGCTTAGCGGCCAATGGCGAGCAGTACTTC	CASSLAANGEQYF
-	few	TRBV20-1	TRBJ2-3	TGCAGTGCCCGGGATCTCAGACCAGATACGCAGTATTTT	CSARDLRPDTQYF
TRBD1	-	TRBV4-1	TRBJ2-7	TGCGCCAGCAGCCCTTTACCCAGGGGGTCTTCGTACGAGCAGTACTTC	CASSPLPRGSSYEQYF
TRBD1	-	TRBV9	TRBJ2-1	TGTGCCAGCAGCGTACAAACAGGGGCCCAAAATGAGCAGTTCTTC	CASSVQTGAQNEQFF
-	few	TRBV3-1	TRBJ2-1	TGTGCCAGCAGCCAAGAGAACGGGGATGAGCAGTTCTTC	CASSQENGDEQFF
TRBD2	-	TRBV20-1	TRBJ2-1	TGCAGTGCTAGATCTAGCGGGGGGGCAAATGAGCAGTTCTTC	CSARSSGGANEQFF
TRBD1	-	TRBV6-5	TRBJ1-1	TGTGCCAGCAGACAGACAGGGACAGCTTTCTTT	CASRQTGTAFF
-	-	TRBV11-2	TRBJ2-1	TGTGCCAGCAGCTTTGCAGGGGCCCCCGGTGATGAGCAGTTCTTC	CASSFAGAPGDEQFF
-	many	TRBV4-3	TRBJ2-2	TGTGCCAGCAGCCAAGATAGCACCACCGGGGAGCTGTTTTTT	CASSQDSTTGELFF
TRBD1	-	TRBV10-3	TRBJ2-7	TGTGCCACCTCGACAGGGGAACATACGTGGGAGCAGTACTTC	CATSTGEHTWEQYF
TRBD2	few	TRBV12-3/TRBV12-4	TRBJ2-4	TGTGCCAGCGGACTCGGGACTAGCGGGGGGCTAGGGCAGTACTTC	CASGLGTSGGLGQYF
-	-	TRBV7-9	TRBJ1-1	TGTGCCAGCAGCCCCGCAGCATTGAACACTGAAGCTTTCTTT	CASSPAALNTEAFF
TRBD2	-	TRBV10-3	TRBJ2-3	TGTGCCATCACACCGGGACTAGCGGGGGGGCTGGAAGATACGCAGTATTTT	CAITPGLAGGLEDTQYF
TRBD1	-	TRBV6-6	TRBJ1-2	TGTGCCAGCAGTCCTAACAGGGGGGCGCCTGACTATGGCTACACCTTC	CASSPNRGAPDYGYTF
-	-	TRBV4-1	TRBJ2-7	TGCGCCAGCAGCCAAACAGAGGGAGCATCCTACGAGCAGTACTTC	CASSQTEGASYEQYF
TRBD2	-	TRBV7-2	TRBJ2-1	TGTGCCAGCAGCTTAGCGCGACTAGCGGGGGGGACTACCCTCAATGAGCAGTTCTTC	CASSLARLAGGTTLNEQFF
-	-	TRBV11-1	TRBJ2-2	TGTGCCAGCAGCTTTTGGGCCGCGAACACCGGGGAGCTGTTTTTT	CASSFWAANTGELFF
TRBD2	-	TRBV29-1	TRBJ2-5	TGCAGCGTTGTGGCGGGAGAGGGTGAGCAGTACTTC	CSVVAGEGEQYF
TRBD2	-	TRBV7-9	TRBJ2-3	TGTGCCAGCGGGACTATAAACACAGATACGCAGTATTTT	CASGTINTDTQYF
-	few	TRBV9	TRBJ2-1	TGTGCCAGCAGCGTACTAGCAAGCAACCTGGGTGAGCAGTTCTTC	CASSVLASNLGEQFF
TRBD1	-	TRBV4-2	TRBJ2-7	TGTGCCAGCAGCCATGATCGGACAGGGGTGAACGAGCAGTACTTC	CASSHDRTGVNEQYF
TRBD1	once	TRBV6-2/TRBV6-3	TRBJ2-5	TGTGTCAGCACCTCAGAGACAGGGACACAAGAGACCCAGTACTTC	CVSTSETGTQETQYF
TRBD1	few	TRBV6-2/TRBV6-3	TRBJ2-7	TGTGCCAGCAGTTACACCGGACAGGGCCACGAGCAGTACTTC	CASSYTGQGHEQYF
TRBD2	-	TRBV4-3	TRBJ2-3	TGCGCCAGCAGCCAAGATTGGCGGCGGGGGGGTACTAGCACAGATACGCAGTATTTT	CASSQDWRRGGTSTDTQYF
-	-	TRBV29-1	TRBJ1-4	TGCAGCGTTGAAGAGGGCCAGGGAGCAACTAATGAAAAACTGTTTTTT	CSVEEGQGATNEKLFF
TRBD2	-	TRBV7-2	TRBJ2-3	TGTGCCAGCAGCTTAGCGGGAGAATTCGGGGGGGCCCCATTGGATACGCAGTATTTT	CASSLAGEFGGAPLDTQYF
-	-	TRBV9	TRBJ1-1	TGTGCCAGCAGCGTTGAGCAGGTCCTCAGGAACACTGAAGCTTTCTTT	CASSVEQVLRNTEAFF